This T cell receptor (beta chain) appears in the sequencing data of a study of shared clonotypes between healthy human individuals. Note on this clone: What it binds is not known.

Libraries were prepared by immunoSEQ multiplex PCR; TCRdb keeps only in-frame clonotypes and omits some of them. The table shows 2 million to 2.5 million clones, with 93% occurring only once. CDR1 is SNHLY, CDR2 FYNNEI, per germline. Trimming removed 6 bases from V and 0 bases from J, with 10 bases in between. This CDR3 contains 14 residues. Findings and limits, study-wide: Sharing across four donors was seen in 4% to 6.5% of naive CD4 clonotypes.

Sequencing was performed on naive CD4+ T cells from PBMCs. Specified subset: CD45RA+ positively selected. The V gene is TRBV2, the J gene TRBJ2-3; possible D gene TRBD2, 5 bases. The TCR comes from a man younger than 30 in good health. Some clones in this sample may be carry-over from other donors' samples. CDR3 sequence: CASRPASSTDTQYF. The CDR3 region has the DNA TGTGCCAGCAGGCCAGCTAGCAGCACAGATACGCAGTATTTT.